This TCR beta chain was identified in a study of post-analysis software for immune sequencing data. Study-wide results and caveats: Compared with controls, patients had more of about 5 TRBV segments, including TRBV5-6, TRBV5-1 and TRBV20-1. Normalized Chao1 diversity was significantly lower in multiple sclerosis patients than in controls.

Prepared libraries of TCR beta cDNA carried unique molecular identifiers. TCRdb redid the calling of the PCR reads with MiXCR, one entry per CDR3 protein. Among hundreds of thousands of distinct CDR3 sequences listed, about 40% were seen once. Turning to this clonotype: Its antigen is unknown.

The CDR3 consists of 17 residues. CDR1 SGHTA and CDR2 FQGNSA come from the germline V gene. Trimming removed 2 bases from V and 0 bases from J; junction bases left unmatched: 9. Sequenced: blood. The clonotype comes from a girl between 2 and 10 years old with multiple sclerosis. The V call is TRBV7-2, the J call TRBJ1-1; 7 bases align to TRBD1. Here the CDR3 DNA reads TGTGCCAGCAGCTTATTTAGGGGGCATGGTATGAACACTGAAGCTTTCTTT. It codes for CASSLFRGHGMNTEAFF.